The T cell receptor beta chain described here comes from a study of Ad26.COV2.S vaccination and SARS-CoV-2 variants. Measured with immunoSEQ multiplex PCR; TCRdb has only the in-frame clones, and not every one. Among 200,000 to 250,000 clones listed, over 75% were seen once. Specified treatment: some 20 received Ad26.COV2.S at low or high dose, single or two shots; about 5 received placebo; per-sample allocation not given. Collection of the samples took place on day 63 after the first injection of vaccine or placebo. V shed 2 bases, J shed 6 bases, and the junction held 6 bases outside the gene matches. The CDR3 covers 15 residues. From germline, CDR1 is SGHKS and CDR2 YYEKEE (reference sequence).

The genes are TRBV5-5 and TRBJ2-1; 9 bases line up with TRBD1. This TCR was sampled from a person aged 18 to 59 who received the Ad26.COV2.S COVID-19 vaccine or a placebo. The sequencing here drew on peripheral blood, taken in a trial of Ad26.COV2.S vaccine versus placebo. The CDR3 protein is CASSFRDREVNEQFF. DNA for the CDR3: TGTGCCAGCAGCTTCCGGGACAGGGAGGTCAATGAGCAGTTCTTC.